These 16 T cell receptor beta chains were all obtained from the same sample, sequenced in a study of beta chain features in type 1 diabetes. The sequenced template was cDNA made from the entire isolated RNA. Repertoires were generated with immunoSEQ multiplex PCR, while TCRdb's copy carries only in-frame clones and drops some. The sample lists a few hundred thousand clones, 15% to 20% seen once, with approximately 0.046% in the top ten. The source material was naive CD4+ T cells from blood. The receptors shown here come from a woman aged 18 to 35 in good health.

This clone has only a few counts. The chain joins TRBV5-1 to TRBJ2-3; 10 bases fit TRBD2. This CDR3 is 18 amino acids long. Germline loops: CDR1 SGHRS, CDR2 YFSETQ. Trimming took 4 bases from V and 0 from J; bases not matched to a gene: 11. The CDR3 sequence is CASSLGTSVGTSTDTQYF. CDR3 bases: TGCGCCAGCAGCCTCGGGACTAGCGTTGGTACTAGCACAGATACGCAGTATTTT.

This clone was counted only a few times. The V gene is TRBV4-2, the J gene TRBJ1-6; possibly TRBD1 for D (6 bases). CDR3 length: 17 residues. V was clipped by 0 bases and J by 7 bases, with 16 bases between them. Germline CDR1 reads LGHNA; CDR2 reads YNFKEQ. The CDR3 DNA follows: TGTGCCAGCAGCCAAGACGTCTCCGGACAGAGAAATTCACCCCTCCACTTT. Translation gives CASSQDVSGQRNSPLHF.

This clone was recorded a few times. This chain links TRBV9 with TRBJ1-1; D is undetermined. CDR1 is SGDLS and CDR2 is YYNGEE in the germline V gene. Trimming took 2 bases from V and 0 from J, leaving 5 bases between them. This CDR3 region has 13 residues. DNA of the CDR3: TGTGCCAGCAGCGTCACAGTGAACACTGAAGCTTTCTTT. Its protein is CASSVTVNTEAFF.

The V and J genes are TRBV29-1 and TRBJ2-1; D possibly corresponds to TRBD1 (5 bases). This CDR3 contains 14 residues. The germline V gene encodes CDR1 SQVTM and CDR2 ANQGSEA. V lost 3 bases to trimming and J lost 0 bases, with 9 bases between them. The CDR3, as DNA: TGCAGCGTTGAGACAGATAGCTCCTACAATGAGCAGTTCTTC. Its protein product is CSVETDSSYNEQFF.

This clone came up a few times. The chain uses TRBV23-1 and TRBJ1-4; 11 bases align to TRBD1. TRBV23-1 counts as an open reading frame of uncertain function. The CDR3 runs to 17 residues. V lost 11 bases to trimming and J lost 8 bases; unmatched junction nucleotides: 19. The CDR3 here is CAFRPGTGGGSREKLFF. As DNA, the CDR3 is TGCGCCTTCCGCCCCGGGACAGGGGGAGGATCCCGGGAAAAACTGTTTTTT.

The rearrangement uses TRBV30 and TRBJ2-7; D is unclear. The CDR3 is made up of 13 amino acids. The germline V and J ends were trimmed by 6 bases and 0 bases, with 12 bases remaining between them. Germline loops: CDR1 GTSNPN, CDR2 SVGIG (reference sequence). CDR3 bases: TGTGCCTGCTCTTCCGGCGGCTCCTACGAGCAGTACTTC. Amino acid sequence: CACSSGGSYEQYF.

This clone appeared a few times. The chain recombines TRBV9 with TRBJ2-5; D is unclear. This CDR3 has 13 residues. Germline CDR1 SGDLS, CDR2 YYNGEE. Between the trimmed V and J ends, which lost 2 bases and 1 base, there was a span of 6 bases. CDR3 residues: CASSVSFQETQYF. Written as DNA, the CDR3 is TGTGCCAGCAGCGTCTCGTTCCAAGAGACCCAGTACTTC.

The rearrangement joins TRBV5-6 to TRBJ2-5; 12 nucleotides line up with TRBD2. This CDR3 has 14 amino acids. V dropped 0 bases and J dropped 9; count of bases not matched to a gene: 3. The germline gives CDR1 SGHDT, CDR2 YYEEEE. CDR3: CASSLGLAGGAQYF. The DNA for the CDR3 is TGTGCCAGCAGCTTGGGTCTAGCGGGAGGGGCCCAGTACTTC.

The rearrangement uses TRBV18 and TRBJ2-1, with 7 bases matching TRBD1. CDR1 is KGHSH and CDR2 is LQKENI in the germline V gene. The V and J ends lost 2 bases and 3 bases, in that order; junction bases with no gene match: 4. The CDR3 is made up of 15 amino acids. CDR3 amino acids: CASSPFQGDYNEQFF. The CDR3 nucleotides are TGTGCCAGCTCACCATTTCAGGGGGACTACAATGAGCAGTTCTTC.

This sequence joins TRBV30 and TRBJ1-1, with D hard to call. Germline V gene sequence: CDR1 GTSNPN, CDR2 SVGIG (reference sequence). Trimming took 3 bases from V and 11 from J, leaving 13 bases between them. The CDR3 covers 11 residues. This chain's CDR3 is CAWSGIMRAFF. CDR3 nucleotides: TGTGCCTGGAGCGGCATTATGAGGGCTTTCTTT.

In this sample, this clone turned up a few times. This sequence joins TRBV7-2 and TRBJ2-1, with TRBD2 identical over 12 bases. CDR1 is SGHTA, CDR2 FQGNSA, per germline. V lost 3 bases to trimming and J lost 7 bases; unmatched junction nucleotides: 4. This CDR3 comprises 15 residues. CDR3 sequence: CASSLTSGSGNEQFF. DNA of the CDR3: TGTGCCAGCAGCTTGACTAGCGGGAGTGGGAATGAGCAGTTCTTC.

CDR3 sequence: CASSSPRGRGFPEAFF. CDR3 nucleotide sequence: TGTGCCAGCAGCTCACCCCGCGGAAGAGGGTTTCCTGAAGCTTTCTTT. The rearrangement uses TRBV11-2 and TRBJ1-1; D is uncertain. Trimming shortened V by 4 bases and J by 6 bases, and 21 bases separated the two germline ends. Germline V gives CDR1 SGHAT, CDR2 FQNNGV. The CDR3 is 16 amino acids.

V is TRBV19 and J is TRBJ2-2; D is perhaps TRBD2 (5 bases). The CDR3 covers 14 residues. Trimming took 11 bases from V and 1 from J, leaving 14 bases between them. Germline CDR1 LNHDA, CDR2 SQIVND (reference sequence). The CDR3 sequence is CASKTRGNTGELFF. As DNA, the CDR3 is TGTGCCTCTAAGACTCGGGGGAACACCGGGGAGCTGTTTTTT.

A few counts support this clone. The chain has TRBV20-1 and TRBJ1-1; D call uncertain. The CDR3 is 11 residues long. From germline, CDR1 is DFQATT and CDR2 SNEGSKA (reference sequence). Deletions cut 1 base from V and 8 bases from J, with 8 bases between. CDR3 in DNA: TGCAGTGCTAGAGTTACAGAAGAAGCTTTCTTT. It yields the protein CSARVTEEAFF.

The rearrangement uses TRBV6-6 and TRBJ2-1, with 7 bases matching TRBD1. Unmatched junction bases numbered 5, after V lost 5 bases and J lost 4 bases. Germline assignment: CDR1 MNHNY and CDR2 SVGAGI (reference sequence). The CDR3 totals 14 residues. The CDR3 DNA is TGTGCCAGCAGTCCTAGGACAGGTTACAATGAGCAGTTCTTC. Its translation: CASSPRTGYNEQFF.

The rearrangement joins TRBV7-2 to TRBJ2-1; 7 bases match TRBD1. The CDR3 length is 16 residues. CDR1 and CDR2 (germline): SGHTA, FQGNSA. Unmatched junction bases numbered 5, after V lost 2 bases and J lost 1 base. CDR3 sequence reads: CASSLRQGMSYNEQFF. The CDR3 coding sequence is TGTGCCAGCAGCTTAAGACAGGGAATGTCCTACAATGAGCAGTTCTTC.